The 10 T cell receptor beta chains presented below share a single source sample, sequenced in a study of STAT5B mutations in CD4+ large granular lymphocyte leukemia. Assay: immunoSEQ multiplex PCR; the TCRdb copy retains only in-frame clones and omits some. In the table there are around 48,000 clones, roughly 72% of which are singletons. Sequenced sample: CD4+ T cells from blood buffy coats. These receptor sequences come from a human donor in good health.

Only one count was recorded for this clone. The chain joins TRBV10-3 to TRBJ1-1; a weak D match, TRBD1 (6 bases). Trimming removed 6 bases at V and 1 base at J, with 18 bases between. From germline, CDR1 is ENHRY and CDR2 SYGVKD. The CDR3 extends over 16 amino acids. CDR3 protein: CAIRGETGAENTEAFF. The DNA for the CDR3 is TGTGCCATCAGAGGGGAAACGGGGGCCGAGAACACTGAAGCTTTCTTT.

The chain joins TRBV6-5 to TRBJ2-7; D is perhaps TRBD2 (7 bases). V dropped 2 bases and J dropped 9 bases, with 20 bases sitting between them. The germline gives CDR1 MNHEY, CDR2 SVGAGI. The length of the CDR3 is 15 residues. The CDR3 bases are TGTGCCAGCAGTTACCCCCATGGGCCGGGGGGCGTGCAGTACGTC. Protein: CASSYPHGPGGVQYV.

The chain links TRBV2 to TRBJ1-5, with 9 bases fitting TRBD1. Trimming removed 5 bases from V and 5 bases from J; junction bases left unmatched: 7. The germline gives CDR1 SNHLY, CDR2 FYNNEI. The CDR3 extends over 15 amino acids. Here the CDR3 reads CASSFRGQGDQPQHF. CDR3 nucleotide sequence: TGTGCCAGCAGTTTTAGGGGACAGGGAGATCAGCCCCAGCATTTT.

About this clone itself: The same CDR3 can be traced to other DNA sequences in this sample. The chain recombines TRBV6-5 with TRBJ1-5; no clear D. The germline gives CDR1 MNHEY, CDR2 SVGAGI. The CDR3 is 14 residues long. Trimming took off 1 base at V and 2 bases at J, with 6 bases between the two ends. The CDR3 is CASSYLGGNQPQHF. The CDR3 DNA is TGTGCCAGCAGTTACTTGGGTGGCAATCAGCCCCAGCATTTT.

This chain connects TRBV6-5 to TRBJ2-5; either TRBD1 or TRBD2 may supply D (6 bases each). The CDR3 sequence is 14 residues long. Trimming cost V 4 bases and J 2 bases, with 11 bases left between them. Germline V gives CDR1 MNHEY, CDR2 SVGAGI. The CDR3 DNA sequence: TGTGCCAGCAGTTTAGCGGACAGTCAAGAGACCCAGTACTTC. This codes for CASSLADSQETQYF.

The chain joins TRBV18 to TRBJ1-1, with D perhaps matching TRBD1 (6 bases). Trimming pared 2 bases from V and 0 bases from J, leaving 13 bases between. There are 16 residues in the CDR3. Germline V CDR1 and CDR2: KGHSH, LQKENI. The CDR3 nucleotides read TGTGCCAGCTCACCAGGGGGGGCCCTAGTGAACACTGAAGCTTTCTTT. This gives the protein CASSPGGALVNTEAFF.

J is TRBJ2-7 and V is TRBV6-1; TRBD2 matches 13 bases. From germline, CDR1 is MNHNS and CDR2 SASEGT. The CDR3 is made up of 14 amino acids. V shed 6 bases and J 3 bases; nucleotides not matched to a gene: 2. The CDR3 nucleotides are TGTGCCAGCAGCGGACTAGCGGGGGTCTACGAGCAGTACGTC. This encodes CASSGLAGVYEQYV.

The table lists this clone with a few counts. The chain joins TRBV6-1 to TRBJ2-7; 8 bases are shared with TRBD1. Germline V gene sequence: CDR1 MNHNS, CDR2 SASEGT. The J segment lost 1 base and the V segment lost 1 base, leaving 3 bases of the junction unmatched. The CDR3 sequence is 15 residues long. The CDR3 sequence is CASSEVGTGSYEQYF. The CDR3 nucleotides read TGTGCCAGCAGTGAAGTGGGGACAGGATCCTACGAGCAGTACTTC.

The gene calls are TRBV21-1 and TRBJ2-6; the table's D gene call, TRBD1, was not cross checked with the DNA. TRBV21-1 is marked as a pseudogene. The CDR3 covers 19 residues. The CDR3 bases are TGTGCCAGCAGCGCGCGCGCCGGGACAGGGGACTCTGGGGCCAACGTCCTGACTTTC. Its protein product is CASSARAGTGDSGANVLTF.

V gene TRBV10-3 combines with J gene TRBJ2-5; D gene uncertain. This CDR3 spans 13 amino acids. Trimming took 5 bases from V and 3 from J, leaving 10 bases between them. CDR1 and CDR2 from the germline V gene are ENHRY and SYGVKD. The CDR3 DNA sequence: TGTGCCATCAGTATGTCAGGCGAAGAGACCCAGTACTTC. Amino acid sequence: CAISMSGEETQYF.